The rows below give T cell receptor beta chains drawn from one sample of a study of T cells in Graves' hyperthyroidism and ophthalmopathy. TCRdb itself ran the multiplex PCR reads through MiXCR, one entry per CDR3 protein. This table holds over 550,000 distinct CDR3 sequences, roughly 17% found once. Sequencing used blood. These receptors were taken from a woman under 30 with Graves' hyperthyroidism. CDR3s include the opening cysteine and the closing phenylalanine or tryptophan. Each record gives: D gene, J gene, clone size, V gene, CDR3 DNA, CDR3 protein. The D gene is left open where the match is weak. Size is stated for part of the rows, as once, few or many counts, or as a class when the clone is expanded.

>.|TRBJ1-1|many|TRBV30
TGTGCCGGAACACCGAAGGGAGGCACTGAAGCTTTCTTT
CAGTPKGGTEAFF
>TRBD2|TRBJ2-3|many|TRBV19
TGTGCCAGTGCGACTAGCGGGGGCACAGATACGCAGTATTTT
CASATSGGTDTQYF
>.|TRBJ1-5|.|TRBV19
TGTGCCAGTGGGACCCGGGACGGAAATCAGCCCCAGCATTTT
CASGTRDGNQPQHF
>.|TRBJ2-6|.|TRBV29-1
TGCAGCGTTGTATTCGGCTCTGGGGCCAACGTCCTGACTTTC
CSVVFGSGANVLTF
>.|TRBJ2-1|few|TRBV12-3/TRBV12-4
TGTGCCAGCAGTCACTGGATCTTCAATGAGCAGTTCTTC
CASSHWIFNEQFF
>.|TRBJ1-4|few|TRBV12-3/TRBV12-4
TGTGCCAGCAGTTATATCTCTTCGGTGGGGGAAAAACTGTTTTTT
CASSYISSVGEKLFF
>.|TRBJ2-1|few|TRBV9
TGTGCCAGCAGCGGACCGGGACGGACCTACAATGAGCAGTTCTTC
CASSGPGRTYNEQFF
>.|TRBJ2-2|.|TRBV12-3/TRBV12-4
TGTGCCAGCATCTCTAGTAGGGGGGGGGAGCTGTTTTTT
CASISSRGGELFF
>.|TRBJ2-2|few|TRBV19
TGTGCCAGTCATTCGAGGAACACCGGGGAGCTGTTTTTT
CASHSRNTGELFF
>.|TRBJ1-6|few|TRBV5-1
TGCGCCAGCAGCCGGCAGGATAATTCACCCCTCCACTTT
CASSRQDNSPLHF
>.|TRBJ1-6|.|TRBV7-2
TGTGCCAGCAGCTTAGCTAGCAGGGGTCGGGGCTCACCCCTCCACTTT
CASSLASRGRGSPLHF
>.|TRBJ2-7|many|TRBV12-3/TRBV12-4
TGTGCCAGCACCTTGGGGAGAACGGCCCACTCCTACGAGCAGTACTTC
CASTLGRTAHSYEQYF
>TRBD2|TRBJ2-5|.|TRBV7-9
TGTGCCAGCAGCTTAGGCACTAGCGGAAATCAAGAGACCCAGTACTTC
CASSLGTSGNQETQYF
>TRBD1|TRBJ1-1|few|TRBV11-1
TGTGCCAGCAGCCAACCCCAGGGGGGAGGAATGAACACTGAAGCTTTCTTT
CASSQPQGGGMNTEAFF
>.|TRBJ2-7|many|TRBV15
TGTGCCACCAGCAGAGCAGGGAGGTCGGGCGAGCAGTACTTC
CATSRAGRSGEQYF
>TRBD2|TRBJ2-1|many|TRBV12-3/TRBV12-4
TGTGCCAGCAGATCCTATCTAGGGGCGGGGGGCTACAATGAGCAGTTCTTC
CASRSYLGAGGYNEQFF
>TRBD1|TRBJ2-2|.|TRBV4-3
TGCGCCAGCAGCCAATACCGACAGGGGACCGGGGAGCTGTTTTTT
CASSQYRQGTGELFF
>.|TRBJ1-4|.|TRBV6-1
TGTGCCAGCAGTGAAGAGGGGGGGCTGGGTGAAAAACTGTTTTTT
CASSEEGGLGEKLFF
>.|TRBJ2-2|many|TRBV12-3/TRBV12-4
TGTGCCAGCAGTCCGGCCACCTCGGCTAGGTCCGCCGGCGGGGAGCTGTTTTTT
CASSPATSARSAGGELFF
>.|TRBJ1-5|.|TRBV10-3
TGTGCCATCAGTGAATCCGACGGGCAGCCCCAGCATTTT
CAISESDGQPQHF
>.|TRBJ1-1|few|TRBV19
TGTGCCAGTAGTGCTCAGGCGAACACTGAAGCTTTCTTT
CASSAQANTEAFF
>TRBD1|TRBJ1-2|many|TRBV6-1
TGTGCCAGCAGTTATGGACAGGGAATTTATGGCTACACCTTC
CASSYGQGIYGYTF
>.|TRBJ2-5|few|TRBV4-1
TGCGCCAGCAGCCAAGCGGCGCTGGGGGGCGGAGAGACCCAGTACTTC
CASSQAALGGGETQYF
>.|TRBJ2-7|many|TRBV18
TGTGCCAGCTCACCAGGGGCCCCGCCGGATGAGCAGTACTTC
CASSPGAPPDEQYF
>TRBD2|TRBJ2-5|few|TRBV10-3
TGTGCCACCTCTACTCAGGGACTAGCGGGACCCGTTACCCAGTACTTC
CATSTQGLAGPVTQYF
>TRBD2|TRBJ2-5|.|TRBV6-1
TGTGCCAGCAGTGAATTTTGGGCTAGCGGGAACCAAGAGACCCAGTACTTC
CASSEFWASGNQETQYF
>.|TRBJ2-5|.|TRBV6-2/TRBV6-3
TGTGCCAGCAGGGTAGACAACCAAGAGACCCAGTACTTC
CASRVDNQETQYF
>TRBD1|TRBJ1-2|many|TRBV13
TGTGCCAGCAGCACCGGGACAGGGCCGGATGGCTACACCTTC
CASSTGTGPDGYTF
>TRBD2|TRBJ2-3|many|TRBV28
TGTGCCAGCAGTAGTCTAGCGGGAGGGTTGACAGATACGCAGTATTTT
CASSSLAGGLTDTQYF
>.|TRBJ2-4|many|TRBV19
TGTGCCAGTAGAAATCGAGGGGAATCAAACATTCAGTACTTC
CASRNRGESNIQYF
>TRBD1|TRBJ2-3|many|TRBV7-2
TGTGCCAGCAGCTTAACAGGGGTCGTCACAGATACGCAGTATTTT
CASSLTGVVTDTQYF
>TRBD2|TRBJ2-4|many|TRBV7-2
TGTGCCAGCAGCGAGGGACTAGCCCCAAACATTCAGTACTTC
CASSEGLAPNIQYF
>.|TRBJ1-5|few|TRBV2
TGTGCCAGCAGGGGGGGGGGCAGTAGCAATCAGCCCCAGCATTTT
CASRGGGSSNQPQHF
>.|TRBJ1-2|few|TRBV12-3/TRBV12-4
TGTGCCAGCAGCCCTAGTGGGGGGATCAGGAGTGGCTACACCTTC
CASSPSGGIRSGYTF
>.|TRBJ1-1|many|TRBV5-1
TGCGCCAGCAGCTTGGTCGGAGAGAACACTGAAGCTTTCTTT
CASSLVGENTEAFF